The sequence of this T cell receptor (beta chain) was determined in a study of blood T cell repertoires in COVID-19 (dated by TCRdb to about 2020). Background for the entire study: The collaborator samples originated in the United States, Italy and Spain and spanned the acute and convalescent phases of COVID-19. The prospective study material was composed of cDNA or gDNA derived from T cells, B-cell-depleted T cells, or PBMCs. Subjects who had been exposed to COVID-19, were actively infected with it, or had recovered from it provided the deeply sampled blood TCRbeta repertoires that made up the dataset. The repertoires were released in a freely available public database meant as a resource for research on the immune response to SARS-CoV-2. Samples were obtained from the ongoing ImmuneRACE study (first 160 participants) and from some 1,300 subjects provided by 6 global collaborators. Nearly every sample came with metadata listing a de-identified subject ID, COVID-19 status, age in years and sex. Where available, HLA class I and class II types were taken from metadata supplied by the sample provider and were not determined by assay-based typing. Results the study describes overall, beyond this receptor: The amount of clinical and demographic metadata varied by source and participant and was provided uncurated.

Only a few counts were recorded for this clone. Its target antigen remains unknown. Within one base of it there is no much larger clone, and no base qualities were kept. Whole blood was collected in K2EDTA tubes by collaborating institutions according to the institutions' own protocols. For TCRbeta analysis, collaborator samples were shipped as frozen whole blood, as isolated PBMCs, or as DNA extracted from either sample type. Deletion took 2 bases off V and 4 bases off J, with a span of 6 bases between the germline ends. Counted from cysteine to phenylalanine, this CDR3 has 13 amino acids. The CDR3 DNA has 39 bases and is translated from base 1. CDR1 is given as MNHEY and CDR2 as SVGEGT, both from the germline V gene. TCRbeta CDR3 regions were amplified from genomic DNA using the immunoSEQ Assay, a bias-controlled multiplex PCR. As for the authors' bioinformatics: The number of nucleated cells in each sample was estimated from the amplification of reference gene primers within the assay. Sequence reads were collapsed and filtered to measure the absolute abundance of every unique TCRbeta CDR3 rearrangement. For each sample, productive Simpson clonality was calculated as the square root of Simpson's diversity index over productive rearrangements. Not all clones reach the TCRdb copy of this immuneACCESS table, which keeps in-frame sequences only. Checked studies attribute under half of the gap to unresolved V genes and leave the rest unexplained. V and J calls and clone size are copied from that table; D and trimming were computed from the DNA. In all, the sample holds about 90,000 clones, and 65% to 90% of those were seen once. The ten largest clones add up to approximately 1.2% of the sample.

Specimen: peripheral blood. The clonotype comes from a man older than 75 with active or convalescent COVID-19. The V and J genes are TRBV6-2 or TRBV6-3 and TRBJ2-1; the D gene is unclear. The nucleotides read TGTGCCAGCAGTTACGTCGGTTACAATGAGCAGTTCTTC. Its product reads: CASSYVGYNEQFF.